These 5 T cell receptor beta chains were all obtained from the same sample, sequenced in a study of Ad26.COV2.S vaccination and SARS-CoV-2 variants. This table comes from immunoSEQ multiplex PCR, and its TCRdb copy is limited to in-frame clones, with some not included. There are around 370,000 clones in the sample; about 92% occur only once, and 3% to 5% lies in the top ten. This material consisted of peripheral blood, taken after recovery from COVID-19. These receptors all stem from a human donor who had recovered from COVID-19.

Here the CDR3 reads CASSFRGDEQYF. The CDR3 DNA sequence: TGTGCCAGCAGTTTCAGAGGCGACGAGCAGTACTTC. This chain uses TRBV12-3 or TRBV12-4 with TRBJ2-7, with D hard to call. The germline V and J ends were trimmed by 3 bases and 5 bases, with 8 bases remaining between them. The CDR3 is 12 amino acids.

The rearrangement uses TRBV7-2 and TRBJ1-1, with D maybe TRBD1 (6 bases). V dropped 3 bases and J dropped 0 bases, with 17 bases sitting between them. CDR3 length equals 17 residues. Germline V gene lookup returns CDR1 SGHTA and CDR2 FQGNSA. CDR3 sequence reads: CASSFLTGTILNTEAFF. The CDR3 DNA sequence: TGTGCCAGCAGCTTCCTGACAGGAACCATCCTGAACACTGAAGCTTTCTTT.

V is TRBV19 and J is TRBJ2-3, with TRBD2 as a possible D gene (6 bases). CDR3 size: 15 residues. Germline assignment: CDR1 LNHDA and CDR2 SQIVND (reference sequence). V lost 3 bases to trimming and J lost 0 bases, with 10 bases between them. CDR3 bases: TGTGCCAGTAGTATCGGCGGGGTTAGCACAGATACGCAGTATTTT. It is translated as CASSIGGVSTDTQYF.

This clone was detected only once. The chain uses TRBV19 and TRBJ1-3; D gene unclear. Germline values: CDR1 LNHDA, CDR2 SQIVND (reference sequence). V was clipped by 4 bases and J by 0 bases, with 13 bases between them. The CDR3 length is 16 residues. The CDR3 DNA reads TGTGCCAGTAGTAAATCGAGGCCAAGCTCTGGAAACACCATATATTTT. This encodes CASSKSRPSSGNTIYF.

The chain joins TRBV7-2 to TRBJ1-5; D uncertain. This CDR3 has 15 amino acids. The germline CDR1 and CDR2 sequences are SGHTA and FQGNSA. V lost 3 bases to trimming and J lost 9 bases, with 18 bases between them. CDR3 nucleotide sequence: TGTGCCAGCAGCTTCTCGCGGCATGGGGAATGGCCCCAGCATTTT. Its translation: CASSFSRHGEWPQHF.